Below are 23 T cell receptor beta chains sequenced from a single sample in a study of vaccination effects on CD4 cells after COVID-19. No cognate antigen is known for these TCRs. Peptide-pool stimulation followed by sequencing identified expanded antigen-specific CD4+ clonotypes in the ViraFEST assay. Investigators separated out CD4+ T cells once around 10 days of culture had passed. The person's infection with SARS-CoV-2, confirmed by PCR, took place between March and December 2020. Profiling relied on immunoSEQ multiplex PCR, and the TCRdb table lists in-frame clones only, not all of them. The sample yields more than 20,000 clones, about three quarters seen once. Sequences were derived from CD4+ T cells from PBMCs cultured with HCoV-NL63 spike peptides, sampled before COVID-19 vaccination. The receptors were sampled from a human donor who had a prior SARS-CoV-2 infection.

In this sample, this clone turned up once. The chain recombines TRBV3-1 (or the pseudogene TRBV3-2) with TRBJ2-2; D ambiguous. The CDR3 spans 15 residues. CDR1 and CDR2 (germline): LGHDT, YNNKEL (reference sequence). V gave up 5 bases and J gave up 0 bases, with 10 bases separating them. CDR3 loop: CASSSWATNTGELFF. In nucleotides, the CDR3 is TGTGCCAGCAGCTCCTGGGCCACGAACACCGGGGAGCTGTTTTTT.

The chain combines TRBV10-3 with TRBJ1-2, with D perhaps matching TRBD1 (5 bases). Germline-derived CDR1 and CDR2 are ENHRY and SYGVKD. This CDR3 spans 13 amino acids. Deletions cut 5 bases from V and 3 bases from J, with 10 bases between. DNA for the CDR3: TGTGCCATCAGTTCCGACAGCGACTATGGCTACACCTTC. The encoded protein is CAISSDSDYGYTF.

This clone was recorded once. The CDR3 here is CASSWRQRSLTNEKLFF. For the CDR3, the DNA is TGCGCCAGCAGCTGGAGACAGCGATCGTTGACTAATGAAAAACTGTTTTTT. This chain joins TRBV5-1 and TRBJ1-4, with D maybe TRBD1 (5 bases). This CDR3 is 17 amino acids long. CDR1 SGHRS and CDR2 YFSETQ come from the germline V gene. With 3 bases removed from V and 2 bases from J, the gap between germline ends came to 17 bases.

The gene calls are TRBV7-2 and TRBJ2-5; D uncertain. From germline, CDR1 is SGHTA and CDR2 FQGNSA. With 2 bases removed from V and 8 bases from J, the gap between germline ends came to 15 bases. The length of the CDR3 is 14 residues. CDR3 amino acids: CASSLPGPASTQYF. As DNA, the CDR3 is TGTGCCAGCAGCTTACCCGGACCTGCGAGTACCCAGTACTTC. Looking up the rest from reference TRBV7-2 and TRBJ2-5 gives the full variable domain: GAGVSQSPSNKVTEKGKDVELRCDPISGHTALYWYRQSLGQGLEFLIYFQGNSAPDKSGLPSDRFSAERTGGSVSTLTIQRTQQEDSAVYLCASSLPGPASTQYFGPGTRLLVL.

The rearrangement joins TRBV4-1 to TRBJ2-7; TRBD1 aligns across 8 bases. CDR3 size: 14 residues. V gave up 2 bases and J gave up 4 bases; unmatched junction bases: 4. Germline assignment: CDR1 MGHRA and CDR2 YSYEKL. In nucleotides, the CDR3 is TGCGCCAGCAGCCAACCAGACAGGGGTTACGAGCAGTACTTC. This codes for CASSQPDRGYEQYF.

This chain links TRBV5-8 with TRBJ1-4; the D gene is possibly TRBD1 (5 bases). The CDR3 consists of 16 residues. The ends were cut back, 1 base at V and 0 bases at J, with 10 bases in the middle. Looked up from germline, CDR1 is SGHTS and CDR2 is YDEGEE. Written as DNA, the CDR3 is TGTGCCAGCAGCTTGTTGGGGGACGCAACTAATGAAAAACTGTTTTTT. Protein product: CASSLLGDATNEKLFF.

This clone has just a few counts. V usage is TRBV5-1 and J usage is TRBJ2-7, with 7 nucleotides matching TRBD2. Unmatched junction bases numbered 10, after V lost 3 bases and J lost 7 bases. In germline, CDR1 is SGHRS, CDR2 YFSETQ. There are 14 residues in the CDR3. CDR3 amino acids: CASSSYGTTGEQYF. In DNA form, the CDR3 reads TGCGCCAGCAGCTCGTACGGGACTACCGGTGAGCAGTACTTC.

V and J are TRBV21-1 and TRBJ1-4; the D call in the table, TRBD1, was not verified against the DNA. TRBV21-1 is shown as a pseudogene. The CDR3 contains 14 residues. The CDR3 nucleotides are TGTGCCAGCTCGGGGACAGGCACTAATGAAAAACTGTTTTTT. Encoded protein: CASSGTGTNEKLFF.

The chain has TRBV2 and TRBJ2-7; 9 nucleotides line up with TRBD2. Germline CDR1 reads SNHLY; CDR2 reads FYNNEI. The CDR3 is 16 residues long. Losses at the gene ends were 4 bases for V and 5 bases for J; bases not matched to a gene: 12. The CDR3 sequence: CASSAASGERWNEQYF. CDR3 DNA: TGTGCCAGCAGTGCGGCTAGCGGGGAGAGGTGGAACGAGCAGTACTTC.

V usage is TRBV7-9 and J usage is TRBJ2-7; TRBD2 is a possible D gene (6 bases). Germline V CDR1 and CDR2: SEHNR, FQNEAQ (reference sequence). This CDR3 has 14 residues. V lost 3 bases, J lost 3 bases, and 12 bases lay in between. The CDR3, as DNA: TGTGCCAGCAGCTTCCCGGGACTTTTCTACGAGCAGTACTTC. This translates into CASSFPGLFYEQYF. The full variable domain, in which reference TRBV7-9 and TRBJ2-7 provide the parts outside the CDR3, is DTGVSQNPRHKITKRGQNVTFRCDPISEHNRLYWYRQTLGQGPEFLTYFQNEAQLEKSRLLSDRFSAERPKGSFSTLEIQRTEQGDSAMYLCASSFPGLFYEQYFGPGTRLTVT.

The chain joins TRBV3-1 (or the pseudogene TRBV3-2) to TRBJ2-7; D not resolved. Trimming took 0 bases from V and 2 from J, leaving 14 bases between them. The V gene's germline CDR1 is LGHDT and CDR2 YNNKEL (reference sequence). The CDR3 consists of 16 residues. DNA for the CDR3: TGTGCCAGCAGCCAAGAATTCTCGGCAGGAGCCTACGAGCAGTACTTC. Translated, it gives CASSQEFSAGAYEQYF.

V usage is TRBV7-8 and J usage is TRBJ1-4; no reliable D call. Germline lookup yields CDR1 SGHVS and CDR2 FQNEAQ. This CDR3 spans 16 amino acids. Trimming shortened V by 5 bases and J by 0 bases, and 13 bases separated the two germline ends. The chain's CDR3 is CASSPSRPPTNEKLFF. CDR3 sequence (DNA): TGTGCCAGCAGCCCCAGCCGGCCCCCAACTAATGAAAAACTGTTTTTT.

Only a few counts were recorded for this clone. J is TRBJ1-2 and V is TRBV6-5; D uncertain. V was shortened by 5 bases and J by 4 bases, with 14 bases between the two germline ends. CDR1 is MNHEY, CDR2 SVGAGI, per germline. CDR3 length: 14 amino acids. DNA for the CDR3: TGTGCCAGCAGTATCGCAGAGAGATCCTATGGCTACACCTTC. Residues: CASSIAERSYGYTF.

The chain links TRBV29-1 to TRBJ1-2, with no clear D. V lost 3 bases and J 8 bases, leaving 4 bases between the germline ends. This CDR3 region has 9 residues. Germline CDR1 and CDR2: SQVTM and ANQGSEA. The CDR3 DNA sequence: TGCAGCGTTGATAGAGGCTACACCTTC. Translating it yields CSVDRGYTF. Full variable domain (outside the CDR3, taken from reference TRBV29-1 and TRBJ1-2): SAVISQKPSRDICQRGTSLTIQCQVDSQVTMMFWYRQQPGQSLTLIATANQGSEATYESGFVIDKFPISRPNLTFSTLTVSNMSPEDSSIYLCSVDRGYTFGSGTRLTVV.

The V and J genes are TRBV10-3 and TRBJ1-1; no definite D call. CDR1 ENHRY and CDR2 SYGVKD come from the germline V gene. V dropped 6 bases and J dropped 1 base, with 9 bases sitting between them. The CDR3 sequence is 13 residues long. The CDR3 coding sequence is TGTGCCATCAGCGTTGACGGGAACACTGAAGCTTTCTTT. Translation gives CAISVDGNTEAFF.

The CDR3 loop is CASSAQLWYGYTF. The CDR3 bases are TGTGCCAGCAGCGCACAGTTGTGGTATGGCTACACCTTC. This chain joins TRBV9 and TRBJ1-2; D remains unclear. The CDR3 sequence is 13 residues long. Trimming shortened V by 3 bases and J by 5 bases, and 11 bases separated the two germline ends. CDR1 is SGDLS and CDR2 is YYNGEE in the germline V gene.

V and J are TRBV6-1 and TRBJ2-1; D gene unclear. Germline-derived CDR1 and CDR2 are MNHNS and SASEGT. The CDR3 totals 12 residues. Between the trimmed V and J ends, which lost 2 bases and 7 bases, there was a span of 6 bases. In nucleotides, the CDR3 is TGTGCCAGCAGTGAACGGGCTAATGAGCAGTTCTTC. Protein sequence: CASSERANEQFF.

This chain links TRBV11-3 with TRBJ1-1, with TRBD1 as a possible D gene (6 bases). CDR1 is SGHNT and CDR2 is YENEEA in the germline V gene. The V end was cut by 3 bases, the J end by 1 base, with 24 bases between. This CDR3 has 19 amino acids. In nucleotides, the CDR3 is TGTGCCAGCAGCTTTGATGTCGGTTTAGCGGGGGCAGGGAACACTGAAGCTTTCTTT. This codes for CASSFDVGLAGAGNTEAFF. Full variable domain (outside the CDR3, taken from reference TRBV11-3 and TRBJ1-1): EAGVVQSPRYKIIEKKQPVAFWCNPISGHNTLYWYLQNLGQGPELLIRYENEEAVDDSQLPKDRFSAERLKGVDSTLKIQPAELGDSAVYLCASSFDVGLAGAGNTEAFFGQGTRLTVV.

The rearrangement joins TRBV7-9 to TRBJ2-7; TRBD1 matches 8 bases. The junction had 4 bases not matched to a gene; V was cut back by 1 base and J by 5 bases. The CDR3 runs to 14 residues. Germline values: CDR1 SEHNR, CDR2 FQNEAQ (reference sequence). CDR3 coding DNA: TGTGCCAGCAGCTTAGAACAGGGGGTCGACGAGCAGTACTTC. Translating it yields CASSLEQGVDEQYF.

The chain uses TRBV12-3 or TRBV12-4 and TRBJ2-2; D not resolved. This CDR3 region has 12 residues. Trimming took 4 bases from V and 7 from J, leaving 7 bases between them. The DNA of the CDR3 is TGTGCCAGCAGTTCCCCCAGCGGGGAGCTGTTTTTT. This translates into CASSSPSGELFF.

The chain recombines TRBV9 with TRBJ2-2; no reliable D call. Germline-derived CDR1 and CDR2 are SGDLS and YYNGEE. V lost 7 bases to trimming and J lost 3 bases, with 16 bases between them. The CDR3 is made up of 15 amino acids. CDR3 DNA sequence: TGTGCCAGCCGGGCCTCGGACGGATACACCGGGGAGCTGTTTTTT. Its protein is CASRASDGYTGELFF. The full variable domain, its missing parts supplied by reference TRBV9 and TRBJ2-2, is DSGVTQTPKHLITATGQRVTLRCSPRSGDLSVYWYQQSLDQGLQFLIQYYNGEERAKGNILERFSAQQFPDLHSELNLSSLELGDSALYFCASRASDGYTGELFFGEGSRLTVL.

This chain connects TRBV6-5 to TRBJ1-2; D gene uncertain. The germline V gene has CDR1 MNHEY and CDR2 SVGAGI. Trimming shortened V by 7 bases and J by 6 bases, and 12 bases separated the two germline ends. The CDR3 runs to 12 residues. The CDR3 DNA is TGTGCCAGCATTCACCCAGAAGATGGCTACACCTTC. It encodes CASIHPEDGYTF.

The gene calls are TRBV27 and TRBJ2-2; unclear D gene. V shed 1 base and J shed 4 bases, with 7 bases lying between them. CDR1 and CDR2 from the germline V gene are MNHEY and SMNVEV (reference sequence). This CDR3 is 14 amino acids long. The CDR3 loop reads CASSLWQRTGELFF. The CDR3, as DNA: TGTGCCAGCAGTTTATGGCAGCGCACCGGGGAGCTGTTTTTT.